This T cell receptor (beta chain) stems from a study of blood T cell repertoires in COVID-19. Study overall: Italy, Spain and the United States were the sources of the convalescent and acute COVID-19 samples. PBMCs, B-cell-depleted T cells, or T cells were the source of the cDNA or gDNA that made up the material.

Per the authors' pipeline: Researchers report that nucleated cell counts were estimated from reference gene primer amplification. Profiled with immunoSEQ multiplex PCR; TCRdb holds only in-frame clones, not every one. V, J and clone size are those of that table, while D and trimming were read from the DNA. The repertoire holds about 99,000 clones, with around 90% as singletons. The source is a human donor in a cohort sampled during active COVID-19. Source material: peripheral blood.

The CDR3 spells CASSLTGQGVNSPLHF. The CDR3 bases are TGTGCCAGCAGCCTAACCGGACAGGGAGTAAATTCACCCCTCCACTTT. The chain is built from TRBV7-2 and TRBJ1-6; TRBD1 agrees at 8 bases. Trimming took 5 bases from V and 7 from J; bases not matched to a gene: 10. This CDR3 is 16 amino acids long. The germline V gene has CDR1 SGHTA and CDR2 FQGNSA.